This T cell receptor beta chain came from a study of blood T cell repertoires in COVID-19. Study background: Sources were T cells, B-cell-depleted T cells, or PBMCs; the material itself was cDNA or gDNA.

Germline V CDR1 and CDR2: SGHRS, YFSETQ. The J segment lost 8 bases and the V segment lost 2 bases, leaving 11 bases of the junction unmatched. This CDR3 is 16 amino acids long. The table came from immunoSEQ multiplex PCR; TCRdb's copy has only in-frame clones and leaves some out. The data contain about 270,000 clones, approximately 89% of them singletons. Specimen: peripheral blood. The chain joins TRBV5-1 to TRBJ2-1; TRBD2 matches 9 bases. The receptor was derived from a woman in her 50s with acute or convalescent COVID-19. The CDR3 DNA reads TGCGCCAGCAGCTTTGGGAATAGCGGGAGACTGGATGAGCAGTTCTTC. Translating gives CASSFGNSGRLDEQFF. Full variable domain (remainder filled in from reference TRBV5-1 and TRBJ2-1): KAGVTQTPRYLIKTRGQQVTLSCSPISGHRSVSWYQQTPGQGLQFLFEYFSETQRNKGNFPGRFSGRQFSNSRSEMNVSTLELGDSALYLCASSFGNSGRLDEQFFGPGTRLTVL.